The 32 T cell receptor beta chains listed next were all sequenced from one sample in a study of T cells in Graves' hyperthyroidism and ophthalmopathy. Researchers took RNA transcripts and amplified the TCR beta CDR3 regions from them. In the first-round RT-PCR of the TCR CDR3, the HTBI primer set was used. TCRdb ran MiXCR on the multiplex PCR reads and lists one entry per CDR3 protein. The table shows 330,000 or so distinct CDR3 sequences, with 15% to 20% occurring only once. Specimen: blood. All receptors come from a woman aged 40 to 49 with Graves' ophthalmopathy.

This clonotype was observed a few times. The rearrangement joins TRBV6-1 to TRBJ2-7, with 10 bases that match TRBD1. V was pared by 4 bases and J by 7 bases, with 7 bases of the junction left unmatched. Germline-derived CDR1 and CDR2 are MNHNS and SASEGT. The CDR3 loop spans 14 amino acids. CDR3 DNA: TGTGCCAGCAGTGTTGGGACAGGGGCGGTTGAGCAGTACTTC. Protein sequence: CASSVGTGAVEQYF.

This clonotype was seen ten or more times. The chain is built from TRBV20-1 and TRBJ1-2; the D is unclear. Germline CDR1 is DFQATT and CDR2 is SNEGSKA (reference sequence). V lost 3 bases and J 0 bases, leaving 14 bases between the germline ends. The CDR3 extends over 15 amino acids. The CDR3 DNA reads TGCAGTGCTAGGGGTGGTGGCAGAGCTAACTATGGCTACACCTTC. Translated, it gives CSARGGGRANYGYTF.

This clonotype was observed at least ten times. The rearrangement joins TRBV20-1 to TRBJ2-1; TRBD2 matches at 8 bases. Germline V gene data show CDR1 as DFQATT and CDR2 as SNEGSKA (reference sequence). With V trimmed by 2 bases and J by 10 bases, 13 bases remained unmatched. The CDR3 sequence is 15 residues long. The chain's CDR3 is CSARSSGTRISEQFF. CDR3 in DNA: TGCAGTGCTAGATCCTCCGGGACTAGAATCAGCGAGCAGTTCTTC.

The chain has TRBV6-1 and TRBJ2-5; TRBD2 matches 9 bases. Germline lookup yields CDR1 MNHNS and CDR2 SASEGT. V was clipped by 4 bases and J by 2 bases; unmatched bases: 14. The CDR3 length is 18 residues. CDR3 bases: TGTGCCAGCAGTGTCCGGCAAGGAGCGGGAGGAGGTCAAGAGACCCAGTACTTC. The encoded protein is CASSVRQGAGGGQETQYF.

This clonotype came up many times. The genes are TRBV11-2 and TRBJ1-3; D is undetermined. V lost 5 bases and J lost 3, with 11 bases in between. Germline V gives CDR1 SGHAT, CDR2 FQNNGV. The CDR3 length is 14 residues. The CDR3 coding sequence is TGTGCCAGCAGCGGCTCAGGCCTTGGAAACACCATATATTTT. It specifies CASSGSGLGNTIYF. The full variable domain, its missing parts supplied by reference TRBV11-2 and TRBJ1-3, is EAGVAQSPRYKIIEKRQSVAFWCNPISGHATLYWYQQILGQGPKLLIQFQNNGVVDDSQLPKDRFSAERLKGVDSTLKIQPAKLEDSAVYLCASSGSGLGNTIYFGEGSWLTVV.

This clonotype was observed many times. CDR3 in DNA: TGTGCCAGCAGCTTACTCCCGGGGGACATAATATACACTGAAGCTTTCTTT. Protein sequence: CASSLLPGDIIYTEAFF. The rearrangement joins TRBV7-8 to TRBJ1-1; D possibly corresponds to TRBD1 (6 bases). The V gene lost 2 bases and the J gene lost 3 bases, with 19 bases spanning the gap. CDR3 size: 17 residues. CDR1 SGHVS and CDR2 FQNEAQ come from the germline V gene.

This clonotype appeared once. V is TRBV20-1 and J is TRBJ2-7; maybe TRBD2 (6 bases). Germline CDR1 and CDR2: DFQATT and SNEGSKA (reference sequence). The CDR3 is made up of 15 amino acids. V was clipped by 1 base and J by 0 bases, with 13 bases between them. DNA for the CDR3: TGCAGTGCTAGAGCCCATAGCGGACCCTCCTACGAGCAGTACTTC. This translates into CSARAHSGPSYEQYF.

In this sample, this clonotype turned up many times. The chain couples TRBV28 to TRBJ1-2; D unclear. The germline V and J ends were trimmed by 8 bases and 4 bases, with 11 bases remaining between them. The length of the CDR3 is 12 residues. CDR1 MDHEN and CDR2 SYDVKM come from the germline V gene. The CDR3 bases are TGTGCCAGCTCATCCCCCCCCTATGGCTACACCTTC. Amino acids: CASSSPPYGYTF.

This clonotype occurred once. This rearrangement joins TRBV5-5 to TRBJ1-5; tentative D call: TRBD1 (5 bases). From germline, CDR1 is SGHKS and CDR2 YYEKEE (reference sequence). The V and J ends lost 2 bases and 3 bases respectively, with 12 bases between them. This CDR3 comprises 15 residues. The CDR3 region is CASSFADRPNQPQHF. CDR3 DNA: TGTGCCAGCAGCTTCGCTGACAGACCCAATCAGCCCCAGCATTTT.

Notes on this clonotype: A much larger clone is a single base away; this may be a read error. The chain employs TRBV4-1 and TRBJ1-2; perhaps TRBD1 as D (5 bases). The CDR3 covers 15 residues. Germline CDR1 is MGHRA and CDR2 is YSYEKL. CDR3 sequence (DNA): TGCGTCAGCAGCCAAGATCGGGGCGGATACTATGGCTACACCTTC. This encodes CVSSQDRGGYYGYTF.

This clonotype was observed many times. The rearrangement links TRBV6-1 to TRBJ1-2; possible D gene TRBD1, 6 bases. The CDR3 spans 15 residues. Germline loops: CDR1 MNHNS, CDR2 SASEGT. Deletions cut 8 bases from V and 3 bases from J, with 19 bases between. In DNA form, the CDR3 reads TGTGCCAGCGGGCCCCGGGGGCAGGCTGACTATGGCTACACCTTC. Its protein product is CASGPRGQADYGYTF.

At least ten counts were recorded for this clonotype. The chain employs TRBV9 and TRBJ2-7; D is tentatively TRBD1 or TRBD2 (6 bases each). CDR3 length: 14 amino acids. Germline V gene lookup returns CDR1 SGDLS and CDR2 YYNGEE. V gave up 0 bases and J gave up 5 bases, with 12 bases separating them. CDR3 residues: CASSVGVRGHEQYF. Here the CDR3 DNA reads TGTGCCAGCAGCGTAGGGGTTCGGGGGCACGAGCAGTACTTC.

This clonotype was counted many times. The V call is TRBV7-3, the J call TRBJ1-1, with a weak D call TRBD1 (5 bases). Trimming removed 4 bases at V and 2 bases at J, with 17 bases between. CDR3 length: 16 amino acids. CDR1 and CDR2 from the germline V gene are SGHTA and FQGTGA. CDR3 bases: TGTGCCAGCAGCTCCGACCCGACAGATCCAAACACTGAAGCTTTCTTT. Its protein product is CASSSDPTDPNTEAFF.

This clonotype was detected ten times or more. The V and J genes are TRBV20-1 and TRBJ2-7; 11 bases line up with TRBD1. Germline V gene lookup returns CDR1 DFQATT and CDR2 SNEGSKA (reference sequence). This CDR3 has 13 amino acids. V lost 5 bases and J lost 3; bases outside the gene matches: 3. CDR3 loop: CSAGTGGSYEQYF. DNA of the CDR3: TGCAGTGCTGGGACAGGGGGGAGCTACGAGCAGTACTTC.

V and J are TRBV29-1 and TRBJ2-7, with D possibly matching TRBD2 (6 bases). The CDR3 consists of 13 residues. Germline CDR1 is SQVTM and CDR2 is ANQGSEA. Trimming cost V 5 bases and J 4 bases, with 15 bases left between them. The CDR3 bases are TGCAGCGTTAGCGGGCGTCTAATGTACGAGCAGTACTTC. This encodes CSVSGRLMYEQYF.

The genes are TRBV15 and TRBJ2-7; 10 bases are a match to TRBD1. V lost 9 bases, J lost 5 bases, and 7 bases stayed unmatched. Looked up from germline, CDR1 is LNHNV and CDR2 is YYDKDF (reference sequence). This CDR3 spans 13 amino acids. Here the CDR3 DNA reads TGTGCCACAAACCGGGACAGGGGCGACGAGCAGTACTTC. As protein: CATNRDRGDEQYF.

This clonotype was observed a few times. The germline gene is not matched at one end of the junction; a read error may be the cause. The genes are TRBV27 and TRBJ1-2; 7 positions agree with TRBD1. The CDR3 contains 17 residues. Germline CDR1 and CDR2: MNHEY and SMNVEV (reference sequence). The CDR3 region has the DNA TGTGCCAGCAGTTTATCCGAATCAAAGGGGGCTAACTATGGCTACCCCTTC. The encoded protein is CASSLSESKGANYGYPF.

V gene TRBV6-1 combines with J gene TRBJ2-5; D perhaps matches TRBD1 (6 bases). The germline CDR1 and CDR2 sequences are MNHNS and SASEGT. CDR3 length: 14 amino acids. V gave up 4 bases and J gave up 3 bases, with 12 bases separating them. CDR3 sequence: CASSVQGLKETQYF. The CDR3 bases are TGTGCCAGCAGTGTCCAGGGGCTAAAAGAGACCCAGTACTTC.

The table lists this clonotype with many counts. The rearrangement uses TRBV5-1 and TRBJ1-1; TRBD1 aligns across 8 bases. CDR1 SGHRS and CDR2 YFSETQ come from the germline V gene. This CDR3 has 15 amino acids. The trim removed 4 bases at V and 6 bases at J, leaving 11 bases unmatched. The DNA of the CDR3 is TGCGCCAGCAGCGCGGCGACCGACAGGGGCGCTGAAGCTTTCTTT. This translates into CASSAATDRGAEAFF.

The chain has TRBV12-3 or TRBV12-4 and TRBJ2-7; 8 nucleotides line up with TRBD2. This CDR3 is built from 15 residues. The J segment lost 0 bases and the V segment lost 3 bases, leaving 4 bases of the junction unmatched. The CDR3 nucleotides read TGTGCCAGCAGTTTGGTACTAGCGGCCTCCTACGAGCAGTACTTC. This sequence encodes CASSLVLAASYEQYF.

In this sample, this clonotype turned up many times. V gene TRBV2 combines with J gene TRBJ2-1, with TRBD2 matching 10 bases. Germline values: CDR1 SNHLY, CDR2 FYNNEI. V lost 3 bases to trimming and J lost 9 bases; unmatched junction nucleotides: 8. The CDR3 covers 15 residues. CDR3 residues: CASSDSLAGAGEQFF. CDR3 DNA: TGTGCCAGCAGTGATTCTCTAGCGGGAGCAGGTGAGCAGTTCTTC.

Many counts were recorded for this clonotype. V gene TRBV12-5 combines with J gene TRBJ2-3; 8 nucleotides line up with TRBD2. The V gene's germline CDR1 is LGHNT and CDR2 FRNRAP. J lost 0 bases, V lost 10 bases, and 3 bases had no gene match. The CDR3 extends over 13 amino acids. The CDR3 loop reads CATSSGSTDTQYF. CDR3 DNA: TGTGCTACCTCTAGCGGGAGCACAGATACGCAGTATTTT.

This clonotype was picked up many times. The gene calls are TRBV3-1 and TRBJ2-2; D is unresolved. This CDR3 is built from 13 residues. Germline CDR1 LGHDT, CDR2 YNNKEL (reference sequence). Trimming took 0 bases from V and 4 from J, leaving 3 bases between them. DNA of the CDR3: TGTGCCAGCAGCCAAGACGCCACCGGGGAGCTGTTTTTT. Amino acids: CASSQDATGELFF.

This clonotype was picked up many times. This rearrangement joins TRBV6-5 to TRBJ1-1, with D maybe TRBD1 (5 bases). CDR3 size: 15 residues. The ends were cut back, 4 bases at V and 5 bases at J, with 17 bases in the middle. Germline values: CDR1 MNHEY, CDR2 SVGAGI. The CDR3 loop is CASSSYDLRETEAFF. The CDR3, as DNA: TGTGCCAGCAGTTCCTACGACCTCAGGGAGACTGAAGCTTTCTTT.

Comment on this clonotype: The junction shows a germline mismatch at one end, possibly a read error. J is TRBJ2-7 and V is TRBV7-2; 9 bases are shared with TRBD2. Germline-derived CDR1 and CDR2 are SGHTA and FQGNSA. The CDR3 loop spans 15 amino acids. The CDR3 loop is CASSLVAGETYEQYF. In DNA form, the CDR3 reads TGTGCCAGCAGTTTAGTAGCGGGAGAGACGTACGAGCAGTACTTC.

In this sample, this clonotype turned up many times. The chain employs TRBV7-3 and TRBJ1-6, with 7 bases lining up with TRBD1. J gave up 6 bases and V 4 bases, and 6 bases lay outside the gene matches. Germline CDR1 and CDR2: SGHTA and FQGTGA. The CDR3 is 15 residues long. For the CDR3, the DNA is TGTGCCAGCAGCTCCCGGACAGGCCCTAATTCACCCCTCCACTTT. Its translation: CASSSRTGPNSPLHF.

This clonotype was counted at least ten times. The chain carries TRBV7-2 and TRBJ2-5; D may correspond to TRBD1 or TRBD2 (5 bases each). This CDR3 is built from 14 residues. Germline V gene lookup returns CDR1 SGHTA and CDR2 FQGNSA. V shed 4 bases and J shed 2 bases, with 11 bases lying between them. CDR3 nucleotides: TGTGCCAGCAGCTCACCGGGACCGCAAGAGACCCAGTACTTC. It encodes CASSSPGPQETQYF.

This clonotype was observed at least ten times. The J gene is TRBJ1-2, the V gene TRBV6-1, with D uncertain. The CDR3 covers 15 residues. V was shortened by 2 bases and J by 6 bases, with 16 bases between the two germline ends. The germline V gene has CDR1 MNHNS and CDR2 SASEGT. CDR3 in DNA: TGTGCCAGCAGTGAATTTGGTCACGGGTCCCATGGCTACACCTTC. This gives the protein CASSEFGHGSHGYTF.

This clonotype was seen more than once but under ten times. V gene TRBV27 combines with J gene TRBJ1-6; 8 nucleotides agree with TRBD1. Trimming cost V 5 bases and J 8 bases; bases outside gene matches: 14. The germline V gene encodes CDR1 MNHEY and CDR2 SMNVEV (reference sequence). The CDR3 totals 17 residues. The CDR3 loop is CASSPNPDREGDSPLHF. CDR3 sequence (DNA): TGTGCCAGCAGTCCCAACCCGGACAGGGAAGGTGATTCACCCCTCCACTTT.

This clonotype was seen many times. One junction end does not reproduce the germline sequence, and a read error may be involved. The chain recombines TRBV16 with TRBJ1-1; TRBD1 aligns across 8 bases. The CDR3 is made up of 15 amino acids. CDR1 is KGHSY, CDR2 FQNENV, per germline. The CDR3 sequence: CVSSRWGQASTEAFF. CDR3 DNA sequence: TGTGTCAGCAGCCGATGGGGACAGGCGTCCACTGAAGCTTTCTTT. Filled out from reference TRBV16 and TRBJ1-1, the complete variable domain reads GEEVAQTPKHLVRGEGQKAKLYCAPIKGHSYVFWYQQVLKNEFKFLISFQNENVFDETGMPKERFSAKCLPNSPCSLEIQATKLEDSAVYFCVSSRWGQASTEAFFGQGTRLTVV.

The CDR3 nucleotides read TGTGCTAGTGGTTCCCTTCCAGAGCAGTACTTC. It yields the protein CASGSLPEQYF. This chain uses TRBV12-5 with TRBJ2-7; D uncertain. Trimming removed 4 bases from V and 7 bases from J, with 8 bases in between. This CDR3 has 11 residues. CDR1 and CDR2 from the germline V gene are LGHNT and FRNRAP.

This clonotype has a count of ten or more. V and J are TRBV24-1 and TRBJ2-7; perhaps TRBD1 as D (5 bases). Germline V gives CDR1 KGHDR, CDR2 SFDVKD. The CDR3 totals 12 residues. Trimming pared 3 bases from V and 5 bases from J, leaving 7 bases between. The chain's CDR3 is CATSDLRDEQYF. The CDR3 DNA sequence: TGTGCCACCAGTGATCTCAGGGACGAGCAGTACTTC.